What follows are 11 T cell receptor beta chains derived from one specimen sequenced in a study of lung T cells in sarcoidosis with Löfgren's syndrome. TCRdb fed the reads into MiXCR, producing one record per CDR3 protein. The sample lists fewer than 80,000 distinct CDR3 sequences; less than 25% were seen once. The specimen was CD4+ T cells from PBMCs. The receptor source for this set is a human donor with sarcoidosis (Löfgren's syndrome or another form), or a control subject (not recorded which).

This clonotype was counted a few times. The chain is built from TRBV18 and TRBJ1-1, with 8 positions matching TRBD1. From germline, CDR1 is KGHSH and CDR2 LQKENI. The J segment lost 1 base and the V segment lost 6 bases, leaving 7 bases of the junction unmatched. This CDR3 comprises 15 residues. The CDR3 region is CASSSTGVSNTEAFF. The DNA of the CDR3 is TGTGCCAGCTCGTCGACAGGGGTTTCGAACACTGAAGCTTTCTTT.

This clonotype has at least ten counts. This chain uses TRBV6-1 with TRBJ2-3; D may be TRBD2 (7 bases). CDR3 length equals 13 residues. Trimming pared 10 bases from V and 4 bases from J, leaving 15 bases between. Germline V gene sequence: CDR1 MNHNS, CDR2 SASEGT. The CDR3 spells CATHPGGPDTQYF. The DNA of the CDR3 is TGTGCCACCCACCCCGGGGGGCCAGATACGCAGTATTTT.

This clonotype has more than one count but fewer than ten. The chain employs TRBV18 and TRBJ2-2; no clear D gene. Trimming shortened V by 2 bases and J by 3 bases, and 10 bases separated the two germline ends. Germline V gene sequence: CDR1 KGHSH, CDR2 LQKENI. The CDR3 spans 15 residues. The CDR3 coding sequence is TGTGCCAGCTCACCAACACAGCCCGACACCGGGGAGCTGTTTTTT. Protein: CASSPTQPDTGELFF.

This clonotype came up many times. The V and J genes are TRBV20-1 and TRBJ2-1, with unresolved D. This CDR3 has 12 amino acids. In germline, CDR1 is DFQATT, CDR2 SNEGSKA (reference sequence). V was shortened by 4 bases and J by 3 bases, with 7 bases between the two germline ends. This chain's CDR3 is CSAIYSYNEQFF. The CDR3 nucleotides are TGCAGTGCTATCTATAGCTACAATGAGCAGTTCTTC.

This chain links TRBV4-1 with TRBJ2-7; TRBD1 might be the D (6 bases). The CDR3 extends over 15 amino acids. In germline, CDR1 is MGHRA, CDR2 YSYEKL. CDR3 protein: CTSSQLPSGAYEQYV. The CDR3 DNA follows: TGCACCAGCAGCCAGCTTCCTTCAGGGGCCTACGAGCAGTACGTC.

Comment on this clonotype: Given a much more abundant clone one base away, this may be a read error. The chain combines TRBV28 with TRBJ1-4, with no clear D. The CDR3 sequence is 11 residues long. Germline CDR1 is MDHEN and CDR2 is SYDVKM. The CDR3 here is CASSSSEKLLF. The DNA of the CDR3 is TGTGCCAGCAGTTCAAGCGAAAAACTGCTTTTT.

This clonotype was counted between two and nine times. This rearrangement joins TRBV28 to TRBJ2-7; D unresolved. The length of the CDR3 is 11 residues. The V gene lost 8 bases and the J gene lost 4 bases, with 9 bases spanning the gap. Germline CDR1 MDHEN, CDR2 SYDVKM. In DNA form, the CDR3 reads TGTGCCAGCGCGACACTGTACGAGCAGTACTTC. Translation gives CASATLYEQYF.

This clonotype has just one count. V is TRBV19 and J is TRBJ2-3; 12 nucleotides align to TRBD2. Trimming took 7 bases from V and 5 from J; bases not matched to a gene: 7. The CDR3 loop spans 15 amino acids. Germline V gene lookup returns CDR1 LNHDA and CDR2 SQIVND (reference sequence). As DNA, the CDR3 is TGTGCCAGTACCCCTAGCGGGAGGGTTCAAGATACGCAGTATTTT. It specifies CASTPSGRVQDTQYF.

Ten or more counts support this clonotype. The chain uses TRBV5-1 and TRBJ1-2; D remains ambiguous. V was shortened by 0 bases and J by 6 bases, with 12 bases between the two germline ends. This CDR3 has 14 residues. Germline loops: CDR1 SGHRS, CDR2 YFSETQ. This CDR3 is CASSLDSPVNGYTF. CDR3 coding DNA: TGCGCCAGCAGCTTGGACTCACCTGTCAATGGCTACACCTTC.

Regarding this clonotype: At one end, the junction sequence differs from germline, possibly due to a read error. The rearrangement links TRBV2 to TRBJ2-1; D may be TRBD1 or TRBD2 (5 bases each). Germline V CDR1 and CDR2: SNHLY, FYNNEI. The CDR3 consists of 13 residues. The CDR3 nucleotides read TGTGCCAGCAGTGGTCCAGGGACGAGTGAGCAGTCCTTC. This translates into CASSGPGTSEQSF.

Details on this clonotype: This could be a read error, since a much larger clone is one nucleotide away. This chain uses TRBV7-9 with TRBJ2-5, with D unclear. The length of the CDR3 is 14 residues. V lost 5 bases and J lost 1, with 11 bases in between. CDR1 is SEHNR, CDR2 FQNEAQ, per germline (reference sequence). The CDR3 reads CASSRPRLQETQYF. In nucleotides, the CDR3 is TGTGCCAGCAGCCGTCCAAGACTCCAAGAGACCCAGTACTTC.